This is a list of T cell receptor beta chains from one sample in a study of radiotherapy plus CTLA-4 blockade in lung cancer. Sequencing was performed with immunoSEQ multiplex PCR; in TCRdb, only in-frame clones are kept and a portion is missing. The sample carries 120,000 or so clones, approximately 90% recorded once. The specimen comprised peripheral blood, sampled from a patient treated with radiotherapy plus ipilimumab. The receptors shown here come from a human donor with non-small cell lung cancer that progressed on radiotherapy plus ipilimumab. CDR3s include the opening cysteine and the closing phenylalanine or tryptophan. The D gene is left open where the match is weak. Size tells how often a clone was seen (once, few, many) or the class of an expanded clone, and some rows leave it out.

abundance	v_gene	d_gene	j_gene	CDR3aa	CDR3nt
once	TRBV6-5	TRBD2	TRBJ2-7	CASRPSGRANEQYF	TGTGCCAGCCGTCCTAGCGGGAGGGCCAACGAGCAGTACTTC
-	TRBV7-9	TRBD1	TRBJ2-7	CASSAPGQGANEQYF	TGTGCCAGCAGCGCCCCCGGACAGGGGGCGAACGAGCAGTACTTC
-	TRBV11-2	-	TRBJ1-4	CASSLDGAGNEKLFF	TGTGCCAGCAGCTTAGATGGCGCCGGAAATGAAAAACTGTTTTTT
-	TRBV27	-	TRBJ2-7	CASSLLPNTAGTYEQYF	TGTGCCAGCAGTTTACTCCCAAACACGGCCGGGACATACGAGCAGTACTTC
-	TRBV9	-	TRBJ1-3	CASTHGGGTGNTIYF	TGTGCCAGCACCCATGGAGGAGGGACTGGAAACACCATATATTTT
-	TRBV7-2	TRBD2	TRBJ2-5	CASSLTSGTETQYF	TGTGCCAGCAGCTTGACTAGCGGGACGGAGACCCAGTACTTC
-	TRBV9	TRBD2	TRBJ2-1	CASSKLAGSVDEQFF	TGTGCCAGCAGCAAACTAGCGGGCTCTGTAGATGAGCAGTTCTTC
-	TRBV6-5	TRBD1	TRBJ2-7	CASSPNRDRGDEQYF	TGTGCCAGCAGTCCGAACCGGGACAGGGGAGACGAGCAGTACTTC
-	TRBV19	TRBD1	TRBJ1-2	CASSIPGQGFSSRGYTF	TGTGCCAGTAGTATCCCGGGACAGGGATTTTCTTCGCGTGGCTACACCTTC
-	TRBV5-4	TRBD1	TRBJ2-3	CASRQGDTQYF	TGTGCCAGCAGACAGGGGGATACGCAGTATTTT
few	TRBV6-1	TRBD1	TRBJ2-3	CASSGAWGTASTDTQYF	TGTGCCAGCAGTGGGGCGTGGGGGACAGCTAGCACAGATACGCAGTATTTT
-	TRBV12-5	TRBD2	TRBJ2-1	CASGLRLAGENEQFF	TGTGCTAGTGGTTTGAGGCTAGCGGGAGAAAATGAGCAGTTCTTC
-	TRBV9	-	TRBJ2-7	CASSVGALALAYEQYF	TGTGCCAGCAGCGTAGGGGCCCTAGCGTTGGCGTACGAGCAGTACTTC
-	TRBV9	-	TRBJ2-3	CASSFQAPSTDTQYF	TGTGCCAGCAGCTTCCAAGCTCCTAGCACAGATACGCAGTATTTT
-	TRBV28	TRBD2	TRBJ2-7	CASSLIGGAELGEQYF	TGTGCCAGCAGTTTAATCGGGGGGGCAGAGCTAGGAGAGCAGTACTTC
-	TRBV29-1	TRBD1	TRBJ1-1	CSVRSGTGINTEAFF	TGCAGCGTTCGAAGTGGGACAGGGATAAACACTGAAGCTTTCTTT
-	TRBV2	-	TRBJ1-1	CASSGPGGEAFF	TGTGCCAGCAGTGGGCCGGGTGGTGAAGCTTTCTTT
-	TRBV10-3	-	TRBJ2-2	CAISEGTITGELFF	TGTGCCATCAGTGAAGGGACAATTACCGGGGAGCTGTTTTTT
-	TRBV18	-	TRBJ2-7	CASSRGDSSYEQYF	TGTGCCAGCTCCCGCGGGGACTCATCCTACGAGCAGTACTTC
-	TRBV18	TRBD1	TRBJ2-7	CASSTGTGTPYEQYF	TGTGCCAGCTCAACCGGGACAGGGACACCCTACGAGCAGTACTTC
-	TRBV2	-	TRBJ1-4	CASAEDRWNEKLFF	TGTGCCAGCGCTGAGGACCGGTGGAATGAAAAACTGTTTTTT
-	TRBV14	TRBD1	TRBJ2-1	CASSHPRPGQGASEQFF	TGTGCCAGCAGCCACCCCCGTCCGGGACAGGGGGCATCGGAGCAGTTCTTC
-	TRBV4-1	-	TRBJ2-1	CASSPSNNEQFF	TGCGCCAGCAGCCCGAGTAACAATGAGCAGTTCTTC
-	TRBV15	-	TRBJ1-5	CATSTKGGQFLHF	TGTGCCACCAGCACCAAAGGTGGGCAATTTCTGCATTTT
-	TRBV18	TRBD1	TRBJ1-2	CASSPTQGGRRFYGYTF	TGTGCCAGCTCACCGACACAGGGGGGCCGTCGGTTCTATGGCTACACCTTC
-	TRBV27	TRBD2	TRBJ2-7	CASMAGDYEQYF	TGTGCCAGCATGGCGGGAGACTACGAGCAGTACTTC
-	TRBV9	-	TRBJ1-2	CASSVATTGEDYGYTF	TGTGCCAGCAGCGTAGCCACCACGGGGGAGGACTATGGCTACACCTTC
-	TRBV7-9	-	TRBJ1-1	CASSLAGNTEAFF	TGTGCCAGCAGCTTGGCGGGGAACACTGAAGCTTTCTTT
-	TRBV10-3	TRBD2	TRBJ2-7	CAIAGGELYEQYF	TGTGCCATCGCGGGGGGGGAGCTCTACGAGCAGTACTTC
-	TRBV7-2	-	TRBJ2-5	CASSLERLSRETQYF	TGTGCCAGCAGCTTAGAGCGGCTTTCAAGAGAGACCCAGTACTTC
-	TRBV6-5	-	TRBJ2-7	CASSATTRASVEQYF	TGTGCCAGCAGTGCAACGACTAGAGCCTCTGTCGAGCAGTACTTC
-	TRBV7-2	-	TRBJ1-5	CASSFLRDNQPQHF	TGTGCCAGCAGCTTCCTCCGGGACAATCAGCCCCAGCATTTT
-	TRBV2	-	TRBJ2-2	CASSELTGHGGELFF	TGTGCCAGCAGCGAACTTACGGGGCACGGCGGGGAGCTGTTTTTT
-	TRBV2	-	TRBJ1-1	CASKQGRSNTEAFF	TGTGCCAGCAAACAGGGTAGGTCGAACACTGAAGCTTTCTTT
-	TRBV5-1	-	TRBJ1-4	CASSLDGTGGEKLFF	TGCGCCAGCAGCTTGGACGGGACCGGGGGTGAAAAACTGTTTTTT
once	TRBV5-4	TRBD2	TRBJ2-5	CASTTGGLAGDSGTQYF	TGTGCCAGCACAACGGGAGGGCTAGCGGGAGACTCGGGGACCCAGTACTTC
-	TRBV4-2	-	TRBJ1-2	CASSQAGGANYGYTF	TGTGCCAGCAGCCAAGCGGGGGGGGCTAACTATGGCTACACCTTC
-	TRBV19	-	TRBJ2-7	CASSIKTVRGSYEQYF	TGTGCCAGTAGTATAAAAACAGTCAGGGGAAGCTACGAGCAGTACTTC
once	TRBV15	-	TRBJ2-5	CATSPGHLWETQYF	TGTGCCACCAGCCCCGGCCACCTCTGGGAGACCCAGTACTTC
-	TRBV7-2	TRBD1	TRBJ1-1	CASRDRGPMNTEAFF	TGTGCCAGCAGAGACAGGGGTCCCATGAACACTGAAGCTTTCTTT
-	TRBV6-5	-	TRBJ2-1	CASRATRGSHEQFF	TGTGCCAGCCGGGCCACCCGGGGGAGCCATGAGCAGTTCTTC
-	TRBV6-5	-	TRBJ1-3	CASAFGNTIYF	TGTGCCAGCGCTTTCGGGAACACCATATATTTT